What follows are 20 T cell receptor beta chains derived from one specimen sequenced in a study of vaccination and CD4 T cells after COVID-19. No antigen has been assigned to these receptors. Treatment denoted: roughly ten-day PBMC culture with coronavirus spike peptide pools or control peptides (ViraFEST assay). According to the study, CD4+ T cells from the unexposed donor were gathered ahead of the COVID-19 pandemic (2011-2018). Oncomine TCR Beta short-read sequencing was applied to DNA from cultured CD4+ T cells. The authors extracted genomic DNA from cultured CD4+ T cells. TCRdb re-called the PCR reads with MiXCR, one entry per CDR3 protein. The table has around 10,000 distinct CDR3 sequences, around 30% seen once. The specimen was CD4+ T cells from blood, cultured in vitro. The receptors derive from a human donor in good health.

The chain combines TRBV28 with TRBJ2-2; 7 positions agree with TRBD1. There are 16 residues in the CDR3. Germline-derived CDR1 and CDR2 are MDHEN and SYDVKM. The junction had 8 bases not matched to a gene; V was cut back by 1 base and J by 6 bases. The chain's CDR3 is CASSLLPGGKAGELFF. The CDR3 DNA is TGTGCCAGCAGTTTATTGCCAGGGGGTAAAGCCGGGGAGCTGTTTTTT.

This chain links TRBV5-4 with TRBJ2-5; the D is unclear. V gave up 1 base and J gave up 1 base, with 11 bases separating them. Per germline, CDR1 SGHNT and CDR2 YYREEE (reference sequence). The CDR3 consists of 15 residues. The DNA of the CDR3 is TGTGCCAGCAGCTTGCCCAATAGTCCCCAAGAGACCCAGTACTTC. Protein product: CASSLPNSPQETQYF.

This clonotype was found a few times. The chain is built from TRBV7-9 and TRBJ2-5; the D gene is possibly TRBD2 (5 bases). Trimming removed 10 bases at V and 3 bases at J, with 12 bases between. This CDR3 comprises 12 residues. Germline V lookup: CDR1 SEHNR, CDR2 FQNEAQ (reference sequence). The CDR3 DNA follows: TGTGCCATGGCCCTGGGAGAAGAGACCCAGTACTTC. Translation gives CAMALGEETQYF.

This clonotype has only a few counts. The rearrangement links TRBV20-1 to TRBJ1-2; TRBD1 might be the D (6 bases). The CDR3 contains 18 residues. V lost 0 bases to trimming and J lost 0 bases, with 20 bases between them. Looked up from germline, CDR1 is DFQATT and CDR2 is SNEGSKA (reference sequence). CDR3 sequence: CSARDFGQGRISNYGYTF. In DNA, the CDR3 is TGCAGTGCTAGAGATTTTGGTCAGGGGAGGATCTCTAACTATGGCTACACCTTC.

This chain joins TRBV2 and TRBJ1-5, with TRBD1 identical over 8 bases. Unmatched junction bases numbered 7, after V lost 6 bases and J lost 12 bases. Germline V gives CDR1 SNHLY, CDR2 FYNNEI. The CDR3 consists of 12 residues. This CDR3 is CASRKDRAHQHF. The DNA of the CDR3 is TGTGCCAGCAGAAAGGACAGGGCCCACCAGCATTTT.

V is TRBV18 and J is TRBJ1-1, with D perhaps TRBD1 (6 bases). CDR1 is KGHSH, CDR2 LQKENI, per germline. The V end was cut by 0 bases, the J end by 3 bases, with 11 bases between. This CDR3 comprises 15 residues. CDR3 sequence: CASSPPSGADTEAFF. CDR3 DNA sequence: TGTGCCAGCTCACCACCGTCGGGGGCGGACACTGAAGCTTTCTTT.

This clonotype was counted a few times. The chain combines TRBV24-1 with TRBJ2-7, with a tentative D call TRBD1 (6 bases). Trimming shortened V by 4 bases and J by 6 bases, and 18 bases separated the two germline ends. The length of the CDR3 is 15 residues. CDR1 and CDR2 (germline): KGHDR, SFDVKD. The CDR3 DNA follows: TGTGCCACCAGTGACAGGGGCTCTATTGGGGGCGAGCAGTACTTC. It yields the protein CATSDRGSIGGEQYF.

J is TRBJ1-5 and V is TRBV7-9, with unresolved D. Looked up from germline, CDR1 is SEHNR and CDR2 is FQNEAQ (reference sequence). The CDR3 sequence is 12 residues long. V was shortened by 1 base and J by 5 bases, with 3 bases between the two germline ends. CDR3 DNA: TGTGCCAGCAGCTTAGATGATCAGCCCCAGCATTTT. This gives the protein CASSLDDQPQHF.

The V and J genes are TRBV6-1 and TRBJ2-7; perhaps TRBD1 as D (5 bases). Germline assignment: CDR1 MNHNS and CDR2 SASEGT. V lost 3 bases and J lost 13, with 13 bases in between. The CDR3 is 11 amino acids. CDR3: CASSEWSGLYF. CDR3 in DNA: TGTGCCAGCAGTGAGTGGTCAGGGCTATACTTC.

The CDR3 region is CASSESGAWQPQHF. Written as DNA, the CDR3 is TGTGCCAGCAGTGAGTCGGGGGCTTGGCAGCCCCAGCATTTT. The rearrangement links TRBV2 to TRBJ1-5, with D tentatively TRBD1 (6 bases). The CDR3 consists of 14 residues. Germline values: CDR1 SNHLY, CDR2 FYNNEI. Trimming took 3 bases from V and 7 from J, leaving 13 bases between them.

The chain has TRBV5-1 and TRBJ1-5; possibly TRBD1 for D (5 bases). The CDR3 runs to 14 residues. Trimming left V 3 bases short and J 5 bases short, with 12 bases between. CDR1 is SGHRS, CDR2 YFSETQ, per germline. The CDR3 sequence: CASSSGPGDQPQHF. CDR3 nucleotides: TGCGCCAGCAGCTCCGGACCGGGGGATCAGCCCCAGCATTTT.

This chain uses TRBV20-1 with TRBJ2-4, with 7 bases lining up with TRBD2. V was pared by 0 bases and J by 1 base, with 6 bases of the junction left unmatched. The CDR3 is 16 amino acids. CDR1 and CDR2 from the germline V gene are DFQATT and SNEGSKA (reference sequence). CDR3 region: CSARDPGGGAKNIQYF. CDR3 sequence (DNA): TGCAGTGCTAGAGATCCGGGGGGAGGGGCCAAAAACATTCAGTACTTC.

A few counts support this clonotype. V and J are TRBV29-1 and TRBJ2-7, with 9 bases identical to TRBD1. Germline CDR1 is SQVTM and CDR2 is ANQGSEA. Losses at the gene ends were 6 bases for V and 6 bases for J; bases not matched to a gene: 9. There are 13 residues in the CDR3. For the CDR3, the DNA is TGCAGCGTCCCGGGACAGGGCGATGCCGAGCAGTACTTC. It translates to CSVPGQGDAEQYF.

This clonotype has a handful of counts. This chain joins TRBV6-5 and TRBJ1-6; D is undetermined. Trimming cost V 2 bases and J 0 bases, with 14 bases left between them. This CDR3 has 18 residues. The germline V gene has CDR1 MNHEY and CDR2 SVGAGI. The DNA of the CDR3 is TGTGCCAGCAGTTACCGACCCCAGAGGAGCTCCTATAATTCACCCCTCCACTTT. Translating it yields CASSYRPQRSSYNSPLHF.

The CDR3 here is CASTTQVSGNTIYF. CDR3 nucleotides: TGTGCCAGCACCACACAGGTCTCTGGAAACACCATATATTTT. This chain joins TRBV7-9 and TRBJ1-3; D may be TRBD1 (5 bases). The V end was cut by 7 bases, the J end by 0 bases, with 10 bases between. Per germline, CDR1 SEHNR and CDR2 FQNEAQ (reference sequence). The CDR3 totals 14 residues. The full variable domain, completed using reference TRBV7-9 and TRBJ1-3, is DTGVSQNPRHKITKRGQNVTFRCDPISEHNRLYWYRQTLGQGPEFLTYFQNEAQLEKSRLLSDRFSAERPKGSFSTLEIQRTEQGDSAMYLCASTTQVSGNTIYFGEGSWLTVV.

The chain is built from TRBV2 and TRBJ2-3; 12 nucleotides match TRBD2. V was pared by 2 bases and J by 0 bases, with 3 bases of the junction left unmatched. Germline assignment: CDR1 SNHLY and CDR2 FYNNEI. CDR3 size: 17 residues. The CDR3 here is CASSERGLAGSTDTQYF. In DNA form, the CDR3 reads TGTGCCAGCAGTGAAAGGGGACTAGCGGGTAGCACAGATACGCAGTATTTT.

This sequence joins TRBV28 and TRBJ1-2, with D possibly matching TRBD1 (5 bases). Trimming took 8 bases from V and 8 from J, leaving 9 bases between them. The CDR3 loop spans 10 amino acids. Germline CDR1 reads MDHEN; CDR2 reads SYDVKM. As DNA, the CDR3 is TGTGCCAGCGGTAGGGACGGCTACACCTTC. This sequence encodes CASGRDGYTF.

In this sample, this clonotype turned up a few times. The chain uses TRBV28 and TRBJ2-7, with D possibly being TRBD1 (5 bases). The CDR3 has 14 residues. The V gene lost 6 bases and the J gene lost 3 bases, with 15 bases spanning the gap. Germline V CDR1 and CDR2: MDHEN, SYDVKM. Here the CDR3 DNA reads TGTGCCAGCAGCAGACAGTCTAATAACTACGAGCAGTACTTC. This encodes CASSRQSNNYEQYF.

This chain uses TRBV9 with TRBJ2-2; D remains ambiguous. Trimming took 1 base from V and 3 from J, leaving 7 bases between them. CDR1 is SGDLS and CDR2 is YYNGEE in the germline V gene. This CDR3 has 14 residues. The CDR3 DNA follows: TGTGCCAGCAGCGTAACCCCCGACACCGGGGAGCTGTTTTTT. This encodes CASSVTPDTGELFF.

This clonotype came up a few times. This chain connects TRBV6-1 to TRBJ2-2, with TRBD1 as a possible D gene (5 bases). Germline CDR1 and CDR2: MNHNS and SASEGT. The CDR3 has 15 residues. The V and J ends lost 8 bases and 1 base respectively, with 14 bases between them. CDR3 in amino acids: CASFSPGLNTGELFF. The DNA of the CDR3 is TGTGCCAGCTTTAGTCCAGGGCTGAACACCGGGGAGCTGTTTTTT.